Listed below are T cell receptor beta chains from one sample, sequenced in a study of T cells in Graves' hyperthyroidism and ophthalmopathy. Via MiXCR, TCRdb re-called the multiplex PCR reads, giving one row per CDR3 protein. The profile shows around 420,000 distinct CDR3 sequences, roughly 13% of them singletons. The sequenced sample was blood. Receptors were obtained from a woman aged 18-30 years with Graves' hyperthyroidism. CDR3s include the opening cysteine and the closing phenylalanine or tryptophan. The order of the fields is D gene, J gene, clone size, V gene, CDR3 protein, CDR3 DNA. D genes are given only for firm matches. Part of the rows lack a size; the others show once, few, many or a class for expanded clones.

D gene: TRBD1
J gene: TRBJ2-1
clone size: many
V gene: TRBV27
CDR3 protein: CASSLYEDRIDEFF
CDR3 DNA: TGTGCCAGCAGTCTATATGAGGACAGGATAGATGAGTTCTTC

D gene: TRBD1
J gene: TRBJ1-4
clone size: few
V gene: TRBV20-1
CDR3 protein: CSARTGGPYEKLFF
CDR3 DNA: TGCAGTGCCAGGACAGGGGGCCCTTATGAAAAACTGTTTTTT

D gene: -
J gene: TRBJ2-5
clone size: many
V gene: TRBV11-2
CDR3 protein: CASSLAVSDISETQYF
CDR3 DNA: TGTGCCAGCAGCTTAGCGGTTTCGGACATATCGGAGACCCAGTACTTC

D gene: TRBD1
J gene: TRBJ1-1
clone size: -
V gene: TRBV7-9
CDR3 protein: CASGGTGGNTEAFF
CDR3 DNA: TGTGCTAGCGGGGGGACAGGGGGAAACACTGAAGCTTTCTTT

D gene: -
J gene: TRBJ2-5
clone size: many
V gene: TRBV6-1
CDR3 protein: CASSWRAGASETQYF
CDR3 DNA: TGTGCCAGCAGTTGGCGGGCGGGGGCTTCAGAGACCCAGTACTTC

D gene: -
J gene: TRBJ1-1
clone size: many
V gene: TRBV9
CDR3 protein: CASSGGRQNTEAFF
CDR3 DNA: TGTGCCAGCAGCGGTGGTCGGCAGAACACTGAAGCTTTCTTT

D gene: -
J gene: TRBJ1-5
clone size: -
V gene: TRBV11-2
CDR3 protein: CASSEIGRNQPQHF
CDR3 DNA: TGTGCCAGCAGTGAAATCGGACGGAATCAGCCCCAGCATTTT

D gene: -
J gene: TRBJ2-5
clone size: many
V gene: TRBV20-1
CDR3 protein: CSARRDRGLRETQYF
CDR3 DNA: TGCAGTGCTCGGAGAGACAGAGGACTGAGGGAGACCCAGTACTTC

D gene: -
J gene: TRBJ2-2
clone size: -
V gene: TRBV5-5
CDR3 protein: CASSLEISVPAYPNTGELFF
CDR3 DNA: TGTGCCAGCAGCTTGGAGATTTCAGTGCCCGCTTACCCCAACACCGGGGAGCTGTTTTTT

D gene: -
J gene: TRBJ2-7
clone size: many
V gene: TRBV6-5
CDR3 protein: CASTRAGLDEQYF
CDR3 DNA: TGTGCCAGCACAAGGGCAGGGTTGGACGAGCAGTACTTC

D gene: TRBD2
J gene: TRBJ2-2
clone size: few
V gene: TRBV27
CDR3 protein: CASSLPGLAGGRLIGELFF
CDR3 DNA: TGTGCCAGCAGTTTGCCGGGACTAGCGGGAGGGCGTTTAATCGGGGAGCTGTTTTTT

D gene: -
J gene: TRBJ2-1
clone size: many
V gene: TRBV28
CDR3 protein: CASSTDTTPTTKQFF
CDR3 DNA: TGTGCCAGCAGTACTGACACGACACCGACCACCAAGCAGTTCTTC

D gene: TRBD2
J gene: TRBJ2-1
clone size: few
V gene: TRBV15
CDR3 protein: CATSKTTSGSVDEQFF
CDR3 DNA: TGTGCCACCAGCAAAACCACTAGCGGGAGTGTAGATGAGCAGTTCTTC

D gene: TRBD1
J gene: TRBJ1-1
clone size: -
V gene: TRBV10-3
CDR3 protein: CAISQQGAGTEAFF
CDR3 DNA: TGTGCCATCAGCCAACAGGGGGCCGGAACTGAAGCTTTCTTT

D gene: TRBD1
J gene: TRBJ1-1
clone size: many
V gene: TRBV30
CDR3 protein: CAWSKHRQGGTEAFF
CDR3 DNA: TGTGCCTGGAGCAAACATCGACAGGGTGGCACTGAAGCTTTCTTT

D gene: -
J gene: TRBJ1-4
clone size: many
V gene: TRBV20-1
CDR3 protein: CSAVATTNEKLFF
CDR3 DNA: TGCAGTGCGGTGGCAACAACTAATGAAAAACTGTTTTTT

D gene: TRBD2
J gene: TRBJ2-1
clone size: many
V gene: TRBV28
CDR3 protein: CASSTSGSSYNEQFF
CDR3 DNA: TGTGCCAGCAGTACCAGCGGGAGCTCCTACAATGAGCAGTTCTTC

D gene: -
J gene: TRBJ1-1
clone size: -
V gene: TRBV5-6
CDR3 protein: CASSKDTHTEAFF
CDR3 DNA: TGTGCCAGCAGCAAAGACACCCACACTGAAGCTTTCTTT

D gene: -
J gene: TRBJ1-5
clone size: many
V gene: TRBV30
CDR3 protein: CAWSLTGTELNQPQHF
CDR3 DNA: TGTGCCTGGAGTCTCACAGGAACTGAGCTTAATCAGCCCCAGCATTTT

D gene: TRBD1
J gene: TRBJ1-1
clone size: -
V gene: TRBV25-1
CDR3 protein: CAGRGTGGLNTEAFF
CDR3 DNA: TGTGCCGGAAGAGGGACAGGGGGACTGAACACTGAAGCTTTCTTT

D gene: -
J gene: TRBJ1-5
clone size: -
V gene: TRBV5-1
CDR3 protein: CASSLGDHDQPQHF
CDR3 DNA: TGCGCCAGCAGCTTGGGGGACCATGATCAGCCCCAGCATTTT

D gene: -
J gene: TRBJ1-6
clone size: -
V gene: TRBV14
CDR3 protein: CASSPDFFQPLHF
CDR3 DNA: TGTGCCAGCAGCCCCGATTTCTTTCAGCCCCTCCACTTT

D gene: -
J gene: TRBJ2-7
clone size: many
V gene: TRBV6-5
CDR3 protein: CASSYLSWTEQYF
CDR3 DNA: TGTGCCAGCAGTTACCTCTCATGGACCGAGCAGTACTTC

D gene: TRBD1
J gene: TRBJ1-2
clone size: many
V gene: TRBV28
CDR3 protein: CASSITTGGFGYTF
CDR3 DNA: TGTGCCAGCAGTATAACGACAGGGGGCTTTGGCTACACCTTC

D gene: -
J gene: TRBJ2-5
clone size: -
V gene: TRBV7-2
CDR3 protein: CASSLAGGARGTQYF
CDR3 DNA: TGTGCCAGCAGCTTAGCGGGCGGGGCGCGGGGGACCCAGTACTTC

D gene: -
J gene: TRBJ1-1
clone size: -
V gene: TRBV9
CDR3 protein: CASSARGDNTEAFF
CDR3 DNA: TGTGCCAGCAGCGCCCGGGGGGACAACACTGAAGCTTTCTTT

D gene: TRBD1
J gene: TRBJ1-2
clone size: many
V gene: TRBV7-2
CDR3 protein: CASSSRTGSAGGYTF
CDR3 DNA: TGTGCCAGCAGCTCTCGGACAGGGTCGGCGGGAGGCTACACCTTC

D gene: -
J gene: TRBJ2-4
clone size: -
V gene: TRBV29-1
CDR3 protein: CSVELAGVNIQYF
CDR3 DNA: TGCAGCGTTGAGTTGGCAGGGGTGAACATTCAGTACTTC

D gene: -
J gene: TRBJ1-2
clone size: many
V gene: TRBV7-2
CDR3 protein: CASSLGRVGLGYTF
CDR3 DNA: TGTGCCAGCAGCTTAGGCAGGGTCGGGTTAGGCTACACCTTC

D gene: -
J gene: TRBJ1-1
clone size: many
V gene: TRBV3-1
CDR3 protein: CASSQEIGPGNTEAFF
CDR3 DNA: TGTGCCAGCAGCCAAGAAATTGGCCCTGGGAACACTGAAGCTTTCTTT

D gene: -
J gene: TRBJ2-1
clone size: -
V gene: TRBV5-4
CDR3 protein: CASSGGLIYNEQFF
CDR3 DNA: TGTGCCAGCAGCGGGGGACTGATATACAATGAGCAGTTCTTC

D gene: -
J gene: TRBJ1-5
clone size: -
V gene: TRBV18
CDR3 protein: CASSPEGRRDQPQHF
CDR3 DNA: TGTGCCAGCTCACCGGAGGGACGGAGAGATCAGCCCCAGCATTTT

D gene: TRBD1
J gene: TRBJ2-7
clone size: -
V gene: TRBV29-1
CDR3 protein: CSVVGGGEQYF
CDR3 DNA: TGCAGCGTTGTAGGGGGCGGCGAGCAGTACTTC

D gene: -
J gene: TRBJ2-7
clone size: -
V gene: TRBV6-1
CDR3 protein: CASRALGPIPSYEQYF
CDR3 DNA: TGTGCCAGCAGGGCCCTGGGACCCATCCCCTCCTACGAGCAGTACTTC

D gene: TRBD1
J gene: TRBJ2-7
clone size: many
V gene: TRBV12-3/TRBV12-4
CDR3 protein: CASSNTQGIHEQYF
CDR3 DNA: TGTGCCAGCAGTAATACACAGGGGATCCACGAGCAGTACTTC

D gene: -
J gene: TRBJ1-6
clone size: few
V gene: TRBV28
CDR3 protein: CASSSARGFAPLHF
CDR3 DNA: TGTGCCAGCAGTTCCGCCAGGGGATTCGCACCCCTCCACTTT

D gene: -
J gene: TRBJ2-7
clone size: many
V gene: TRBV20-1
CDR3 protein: CSATGRRFPSGVEQYF
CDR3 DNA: TGCAGTGCTACGGGACGTAGATTTCCTTCGGGCGTCGAGCAGTACTTC

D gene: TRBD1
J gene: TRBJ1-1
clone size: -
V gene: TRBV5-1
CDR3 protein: CASGTGTGGGNTEAFF
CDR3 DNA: TGCGCCAGCGGGACCGGGACAGGCGGAGGGAACACTGAAGCTTTCTTT

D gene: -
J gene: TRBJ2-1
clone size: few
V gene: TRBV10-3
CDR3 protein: CAISGGRANEQFF
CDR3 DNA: TGTGCCATCAGTGGTGGGAGAGCCAATGAGCAGTTCTTC

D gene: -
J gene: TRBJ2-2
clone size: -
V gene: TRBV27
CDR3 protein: CASRVGYAGELFF
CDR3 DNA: TGTGCCAGCAGGGTTGGTTACGCCGGGGAGCTGTTTTTT

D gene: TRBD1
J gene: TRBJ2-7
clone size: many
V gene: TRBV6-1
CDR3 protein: CASSRDRSTYEQYF
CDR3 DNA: TGTGCCAGCAGTCGGGACAGGTCTACCTACGAGCAGTACTTC

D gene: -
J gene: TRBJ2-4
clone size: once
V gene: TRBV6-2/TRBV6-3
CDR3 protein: CASARVQGLNIQYF
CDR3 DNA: TGTGCCAGCGCCAGAGTACAGGGACTAAACATTCAGTACTTC

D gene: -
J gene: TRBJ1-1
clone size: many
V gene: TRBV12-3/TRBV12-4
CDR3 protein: CASSSSRGVEGTEAFF
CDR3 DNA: TGTGCCAGCAGTTCCTCGAGGGGTGTGGAGGGCACTGAAGCTTTCTTT

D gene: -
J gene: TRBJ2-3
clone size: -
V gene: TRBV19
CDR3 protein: CASSIRGASQYF
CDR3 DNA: TGTGCCAGTAGTATTCGGGGGGCTTCGCAGTATTTT

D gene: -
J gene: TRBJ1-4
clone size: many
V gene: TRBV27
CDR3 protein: CASSAHKAPTNEKLFF
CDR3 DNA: TGTGCCAGCAGTGCGCACAAGGCCCCTACTAATGAAAAACTGTTTTTT

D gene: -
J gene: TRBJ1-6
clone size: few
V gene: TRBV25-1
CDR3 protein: CASSAGKSVYSPLHF
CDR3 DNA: TGTGCCAGCAGCGCCGGGAAGTCCGTTTACTCACCCCTCCACTTT

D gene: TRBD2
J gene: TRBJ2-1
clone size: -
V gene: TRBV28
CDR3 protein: CASSFWTSGGDNEQFF
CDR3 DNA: TGTGCCAGCAGTTTCTGGACTAGCGGGGGGGACAATGAGCAGTTCTTC

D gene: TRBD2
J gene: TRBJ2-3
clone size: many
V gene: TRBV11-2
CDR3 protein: CASSLDRESSGSTDTQYF
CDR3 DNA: TGTGCCAGCAGCTTAGATCGAGAGTCTAGCGGGAGCACAGATACGCAGTATTTT